Below, 5 T cell receptor beta chains from the same sample are listed, as sequenced in a study of CD8 T cells in ankylosing spondylitis. TCRdb processed the 5' RACE reads anew with MiXCR; each CDR3 protein has one entry. The repertoire includes 250,000 to 350,000 distinct CDR3 sequences, roughly 20% of them detected once, and under 4% sits in the top ten. The specimen was blood, either unsorted or a sorted T cell fraction (not recorded which). These receptors came from a female donor with ankylosing spondylitis or in good health (not recorded which).

In its sample, this clonotype was seen many times. This chain connects TRBV20-1 to TRBJ2-5; D is undetermined. CDR1 and CDR2 (germline): DFQATT, SNEGSKA (reference sequence). The CDR3 runs 11 residues. Trimming took 6 bases from V and 5 from J, leaving 10 bases between them. The CDR3 is CSATMGETQYF. The CDR3 nucleotides read TGCAGTGCCACGATGGGGGAGACCCAGTACTTC.

J is TRBJ2-1 and V is TRBV5-1, with TRBD2 identical over 10 bases. From germline, CDR1 is SGHRS and CDR2 YFSETQ. Trimming cost V 1 base and J 9 bases; bases outside gene matches: 7. This CDR3 has 15 amino acids. The CDR3 DNA follows: TGCGCCAGCAGCTTGAGGACTAGCGGTAGCGGTGAGCAGTTCTTC. It codes for CASSLRTSGSGEQFF.

The V and J genes are TRBV29-1 and TRBJ2-1, with D unclear. Between the trimmed V and J ends, which lost 4 bases and 7 bases, there was a span of 14 bases. CDR1 is SQVTM and CDR2 is ANQGSEA in the germline V gene. There are 13 residues in the CDR3. CDR3 in amino acids: CSVVDRSRNEQFF. The CDR3 DNA sequence: TGCAGCGTTGTCGACCGCTCGAGGAATGAGCAGTTCTTC.

The J gene is TRBJ2-3, the V gene TRBV12-3 or TRBV12-4, with D perhaps matching TRBD2 (5 bases). Between the trimmed V and J ends, which lost 3 bases and 3 bases, there was a span of 13 bases. The CDR3 contains 15 residues. CDR3 in DNA: TGTGCCAGCAGTTTGGGCTCTAGCAGGACAGATACGCAGTATTTT. Its protein product is CASSLGSSRTDTQYF.

In its sample, this clonotype was seen a few times. This rearrangement joins TRBV5-6 to TRBJ2-5; D is uncertain. The CDR3 loop spans 16 amino acids. V lost 1 base, J lost 5 bases, and 18 bases lay in between. CDR1 and CDR2 from the germline V gene are SGHDT and YYEEEE. This CDR3 reads CASSLMVEQPEETQYF. CDR3 sequence (DNA): TGTGCCAGCAGCTTGATGGTGGAACAGCCCGAGGAGACCCAGTACTTC.